What follows are 25 T cell receptor beta chains derived from one specimen sequenced in a study of a mutant IDH1 vaccine in newly diagnosed glioma. Time point defined: week 35, safety follow-up. Topical imiquimod accompanied each vaccine dose, which consisted of 300 ug of mutant IDH1 20-mer peptide. Which antigens these TCRs recognize remains unknown. TCRdb's copy holds only in-frame clones and misses some; the assay was immunoSEQ multiplex PCR. Of about 46,000 clones listed, 80% to 95% are singletons. Sequenced here: PBMCs, sampled from a glioma patient whose treatment included an IDH1 peptide vaccine. These receptors all come from a man in his forties or fifties with glioma.

The V gene is TRBV5-1, the J gene TRBJ1-3, with TRBD1 matching over 7 bases. Germline V lookup: CDR1 SGHRS, CDR2 YFSETQ. V gave up 4 bases and J gave up 1 base; unmatched junction bases: 2. CDR3 length: 14 residues. CDR3 DNA: TGCGCCAGCAGCGTGACAGGGTCTGGAAACACCATATATTTT. Translation gives CASSVTGSGNTIYF.

This chain connects TRBV4-2 to TRBJ2-1; D ambiguous. With 1 base removed from V and 8 bases from J, the gap between germline ends came to 6 bases. This CDR3 has 12 residues. CDR1 and CDR2 (germline): LGHNA, YNFKEQ. CDR3 nucleotide sequence: TGTGCCAGCAGCCAAGTGCCGGATGAGCAGTTCTTC. This encodes CASSQVPDEQFF.

The rearrangement links TRBV2 to TRBJ2-1; 11 bases align to TRBD2. The CDR3 extends over 14 amino acids. Germline V gene sequence: CDR1 SNHLY, CDR2 FYNNEI. Germline trimming cut 11 bases from V and 8 bases from J; bases unmatched to any gene: 11. CDR3 in DNA: TGTGCCGACCGGAGACTAGCGGGAAGCGATGAGCAGTTCTTC. It is translated as CADRRLAGSDEQFF.

This chain links TRBV2 with TRBJ2-7, with D maybe TRBD1 (6 bases). Germline V gene sequence: CDR1 SNHLY, CDR2 FYNNEI. CDR3 size: 13 residues. V was trimmed by 4 bases and J by 11 bases, leaving 18 bases between them. In DNA form, the CDR3 reads TGTGCCAGCAGTGGTCTGGACAGCGGAGTGAAGTACTTC. Translation: CASSGLDSGVKYF.

This chain connects TRBV5-4 to TRBJ1-1; D unresolved. Germline CDR1 SGHNT, CDR2 YYREEE (reference sequence). This CDR3 contains 15 residues. V was trimmed by 0 bases and J by 0 bases, leaving 9 bases between them. The CDR3 is CASSLGGNMNTEAFF. The CDR3 nucleotides read TGTGCCAGCAGCTTGGGTGGGAACATGAACACTGAAGCTTTCTTT.

This clone was picked up one time. The J gene is TRBJ2-3, the V gene TRBV19, with D perhaps matching TRBD2 (5 bases). The germline V gene has CDR1 LNHDA and CDR2 SQIVND (reference sequence). This CDR3 is built from 13 residues. V was shortened by 5 bases and J by 2 bases, with 8 bases between the two germline ends. The CDR3, as DNA: TGTGCCAGTAGTTGGGAGTTCACAGATACGCAGTATTTT. Its translation is CASSWEFTDTQYF.

This clone was picked up a small number of times. The chain links TRBV5-6 to TRBJ1-6; maybe TRBD1 (5 bases). Trimming removed 0 bases at V and 7 bases at J, with 11 bases between. This CDR3 has 15 residues. Germline loops: CDR1 SGHDT, CDR2 YYEEEE. CDR3 region: CASSLGAQGNSPLHF. As DNA, the CDR3 is TGTGCCAGCAGCTTGGGGGCTCAGGGCAATTCACCCCTCCACTTT.

The DNA of the CDR3 is TGTGCCAGCAGCCGGGACAGGGCTCTCGACGAGCAGTACTTC. Translated, it gives CASSRDRALDEQYF. The chain combines TRBV7-2 with TRBJ2-7; 9 nucleotides match TRBD1. The ends lost 5 bases at V and 5 bases at J; junction bases unmatched: 7. The CDR3 covers 14 residues. CDR1 SGHTA and CDR2 FQGNSA come from the germline V gene.

The V and J genes are TRBV5-1 and TRBJ1-5; no reliable D call. Germline CDR1 reads SGHRS; CDR2 reads YFSETQ. The CDR3 is made up of 14 amino acids. Trimming cost V 4 bases and J 4 bases, with 12 bases left between them. The CDR3 bases are TGCGCCAGCAGCATGACCCCAGATAATCAGCCCCAGCATTTT. This codes for CASSMTPDNQPQHF.

The chain uses TRBV6-5 and TRBJ2-7, with a possible D match to TRBD2 (6 bases). This CDR3 is built from 16 residues. Germline V gene sequence: CDR1 MNHEY, CDR2 SVGAGI. V gave up 0 bases and J gave up 1 base, with 13 bases separating them. The CDR3 DNA reads TGTGCCAGCAGTTACTCGACGCGGGGAGGATCCTACGAGCAGTACTTC. Translating gives CASSYSTRGGSYEQYF.

V and J are TRBV7-9 and TRBJ1-1, with no clear D. Trimming shortened V by 6 bases and J by 4 bases, and 3 bases separated the two germline ends. CDR1 is SEHNR, CDR2 FQNEAQ, per germline (reference sequence). This CDR3 contains 10 residues. The CDR3 here is CASRSTEAFF. The DNA for the CDR3 is TGTGCCAGCAGGTCCACTGAAGCTTTCTTT.

This clone was recorded only once. The chain joins TRBV5-1 to TRBJ2-2; the match to TRBD1 covers 7 bases. The CDR3 totals 14 residues. V shed 3 bases and J 6 bases; nucleotides not matched to a gene: 5. The V gene's germline CDR1 is SGHRS and CDR2 YFSETQ. For the CDR3, the DNA is TGCGCCAGCAGCTACTACAGGGGCCCCGGGGAGCTGTTTTTT. Translation gives CASSYYRGPGELFF.

The rearrangement uses TRBV2 and TRBJ1-4; TRBD1 agrees at 7 bases. Looked up from germline, CDR1 is SNHLY and CDR2 is FYNNEI. Losses at the gene ends were 7 bases for V and 4 bases for J; bases not matched to a gene: 6. CDR3 length: 14 residues. CDR3 residues: CASNSGTVNEKLFF. In DNA form, the CDR3 reads TGTGCCAGCAATTCCGGGACAGTTAATGAAAAACTGTTTTTT.

J is TRBJ2-3 and V is TRBV6-1, with TRBD2 matching 7 bases. Germline V gives CDR1 MNHNS, CDR2 SASEGT. V dropped 2 bases and J dropped 1; count of bases not matched to a gene: 15. This CDR3 comprises 19 residues. This chain's CDR3 is CASSERRGGGRGGTDTQYF. CDR3 nucleotides: TGTGCCAGCAGTGAAAGGAGAGGCGGGGGACGAGGGGGCACAGATACGCAGTATTTT.

The chain combines TRBV19 with TRBJ2-4; 8 nucleotides agree with TRBD1. The CDR3 has 17 amino acids. V gave up 6 bases and J gave up 0 bases; unmatched junction bases: 10. Germline-derived CDR1 and CDR2 are LNHDA and SQIVND (reference sequence). The DNA of the CDR3 is TGTGCCAGTAGACCGGGACAGGAAACGCTAGCCAAAAACATTCAGTACTTC. It translates to CASRPGQETLAKNIQYF.

The genes are TRBV6-6 and TRBJ2-7; no definite D call. CDR3 length equals 12 residues. Germline lookup yields CDR1 MNHNY and CDR2 SVGAGI (reference sequence). V was shortened by 5 bases and J by 1 base, with 6 bases between the two germline ends. The CDR3 bases are TGTGCCAGCAGTCAGCTTTCCTACGAGCAGTACTTC. Amino acid sequence: CASSQLSYEQYF.

This chain connects TRBV2 to TRBJ2-7; 7 nucleotides line up with TRBD2. The CDR3 contains 15 residues. Germline CDR1 and CDR2: SNHLY and FYNNEI. The J segment lost 3 bases and the V segment lost 6 bases, leaving 11 bases of the junction unmatched. In DNA form, the CDR3 reads TGTGCCAGCAGGGAACTAGCGCAACCCAACTACGAGCAGTACTTC. Residues: CASRELAQPNYEQYF.

The chain combines TRBV9 with TRBJ2-2; perhaps TRBD1 as D (5 bases). The V gene lost 2 bases and the J gene lost 2 bases, with 16 bases spanning the gap. Looked up from germline, CDR1 is SGDLS and CDR2 is YYNGEE. The CDR3 covers 17 residues. The CDR3 protein is CASSVPRLGVNTGELFF. CDR3 bases: TGTGCCAGCAGCGTCCCCCGGTTAGGGGTTAACACCGGGGAGCTGTTTTTT.

J is TRBJ1-3 and V is TRBV4-2; D is possibly TRBD1 (5 bases). The V and J ends lost 4 bases and 0 bases respectively, with 10 bases between them. CDR3 length equals 15 residues. Germline CDR1 and CDR2: LGHNA and YNFKEQ. The CDR3 coding sequence is TGTGCCAGCAGCCGGGGGGGGGACTCTGGAAACACCATATATTTT. Protein sequence: CASSRGGDSGNTIYF.

V and J are TRBV7-3 and TRBJ2-7; 7 nucleotides align to TRBD2. The germline V gene has CDR1 SGHTA and CDR2 FQGTGA. This CDR3 has 16 residues. Trimming at V came to 6 bases and at J to 1 base, leaving 12 bases not matched to a gene. CDR3 coding DNA: TGTGCCAGCAGTTCATCCGGGACTAAGGATTCCTACGAGCAGTACTTC. Translated, it gives CASSSSGTKDSYEQYF. Full variable domain (rest looked up from reference TRBV7-3 and TRBJ2-7): GAGVSQTPSNKVTEKGKYVELRCDPISGHTALYWYRQSLGQGPEFLIYFQGTGAADDSGLPNDRFFAVRPEGSVSTLKIQRTERGDSAVYLCASSSSGTKDSYEQYFGPGTRLTVT.

In this sample, this clone turned up once. One junction end disagrees with the germline gene, perhaps due to a read error. This chain connects TRBV28 to TRBJ2-3, with TRBD2 matching over 8 bases. The CDR3 covers 14 residues. Per the germline V gene, CDR1 is MDHEN and CDR2 is SYDVKM. The DNA of the CDR3 is TGTGCCAACAGTTTCGGGGGGGCAGGGGATACGCAGTATTTT. This sequence encodes CANSFGGAGDTQYF.

J is TRBJ2-7 and V is TRBV28; D might be TRBD1 or TRBD2, each matching 5 bases. This CDR3 has 14 amino acids. Trimming removed 7 bases from V and 1 base from J, with 14 bases in between. Germline assignment: CDR1 MDHEN and CDR2 SYDVKM. CDR3 amino acids: CASNSGTYSYEQYF. The CDR3 nucleotides are TGTGCCAGCAATTCCGGGACCTATTCCTACGAGCAGTACTTC. The full variable domain, in which reference TRBV28 and TRBJ2-7 provide the parts outside the CDR3, is DVKVTQSSRYLVKRTGEKVFLECVQDMDHENMFWYRQDPGLGLRLIYFSYDVKMKEKGDIPEGYSVSREKKERFSLILESASTNQTSMYLCASNSGTYSYEQYFGPGTRLTVT.

Comment on this clone: At one of its ends the junction is not consistent with the germline gene, which may arise from a read error. This chain connects TRBV13 to TRBJ1-1, with 8 bases identical to TRBD1. CDR3 length equals 18 residues. CDR1 PRHDT and CDR2 FYEKMQ come from the germline V gene (reference sequence). CDR3 coding DNA: TGTGCCAGCAGCCCACTGACAGGGGTGGGCGTTATGAAGACTGAAGCTTTCTTT. This gives the protein CASSPLTGVGVMKTEAFF.

This clone was seen a few times. This sequence joins TRBV6-1 and TRBJ2-6; D unresolved. V was shortened by 3 bases and J by 0 bases, with 6 bases between the two germline ends. CDR1 is MNHNS and CDR2 is SASEGT in the germline V gene. There are 15 residues in the CDR3. The CDR3 region is CASSDASSGANVLTF. In DNA form, the CDR3 reads TGTGCCAGCAGTGATGCCAGCTCTGGGGCCAACGTCCTGACTTTC.

V and J are TRBV11-2 and TRBJ1-1; D is unclear. V lost 1 base and J lost 9, with 9 bases in between. Germline assignment: CDR1 SGHAT and CDR2 FQNNGV. The CDR3 is made up of 12 amino acids. CDR3 DNA: TGTGCCAGCAGCTTAGCGACAACTAAAGCTTTCTTT. Its protein product is CASSLATTKAFF.